The clone carrying this T cell receptor beta chain appeared many times. Uncontrolled infection, other autoimmune disease, pregnancy or lactation barred patients from enrollment. The PBMCs had their origin in 7.5 to 10 ml of fresh peripheral blood. There were TCR beta CDR3 regions amplified from RNA transcripts. The HTBI primer set was used in a first-round RT-PCR of the TCR CDR3. TCRdb passed the multiplex PCR reads through MiXCR, listing each CDR3 protein once. Of about 250,000 distinct CDR3 sequences in the sample, roughly 22% were seen once. The sample is drawn from a study of T cells in Graves' hyperthyroidism and ophthalmopathy. Trimming stripped 5 bases from V and 5 bases from J, with 9 bases between. Germline CDR1 is SNHLY and CDR2 is FYNNEI. CDR3 length: 12 amino acids.

The TCR sequence derives from a woman aged 40 to 49 with Graves' ophthalmopathy. Sequenced input: blood. The gene calls are TRBV2 and TRBJ1-1, with D perhaps TRBD1 (6 bases). DNA of the CDR3: TGTGCCAGCAGTCAGGGGAGTACTGAAGCTTTCTTT. As protein: CASSQGSTEAFF.